The entry below describes one T cell receptor (beta chain). The data were taken from a study of control samples from healthy donors and cancer patients. Generated by immunoSEQ multiplex PCR, the TCRdb table keeps only in-frame clones and is missing some. The sample holds around 71,000 clones, over 75% seen once. The germline gives CDR1 LNHDA, CDR2 SQIVND (reference sequence). V was cut by 1 base and J by 5 bases, with 6 bases left in between. CDR3 length: 13 residues. The chain has TRBV19 and TRBJ1-5, with no clear D. The clonotype originates from a woman in her forties or fifties with colorectal cancer. Sequences were obtained from PBMCs. CDR3 nucleotides: TGTGCCAGTAGTATAGGGGAGGATCAGCCCCAGCATTTT. Amino acids: CASSIGEDQPQHF.